Below are 13 T cell receptor beta chains sequenced from a single sample in a study of T cell responses to AZD1222 COVID-19 vaccine (dated by TCRdb to 2020 to 2022). The protocol used for the library was the immunoSEQ multiplex PCR assay. Entries here come from immuneACCESS through TCRdb and include only in-frame sequences with V and J called. Some clones fail to appear in such tables; in the studies checked, an unresolved V gene covers under half of the shortfall, and the cause of the remainder is unknown. The sample data list 90,000 to 120,000 clones, and approximately 88% of these were observed just once. The ten most abundant clones make up under 7% of the sample. The sample's time point label, in plain terms: baseline before first vaccination. The sequencing used peripheral blood, collected on day 0 of AZD1222 vaccination. The receptors originated from an adult in good health.

The chain carries TRBV14 and TRBJ2-7; TRBD1 matches 9 bases. The germline V gene has CDR1 SGHDN and CDR2 FVKESK. The trim removed 4 bases at V and 4 bases at J, leaving 8 bases unmatched. CDR3 length: 15 residues. The CDR3: CASSPLRTGAYEQYF. CDR3 coding DNA: TGTGCCAGCAGCCCACTTAGGACAGGGGCATACGAGCAGTACTTC.

The V and J genes are TRBV5-4 and TRBJ2-7; TRBD1 matches 10 bases. The CDR3 is 16 amino acids. Trimming removed 0 bases from V and 1 base from J; junction bases left unmatched: 4. From germline, CDR1 is SGHNT and CDR2 YYREEE (reference sequence). CDR3 in DNA: TGTGCCAGCAGCTTGGCCGGGGGACAGGGGTCCTACGAGCAGTACTTC. Amino acids: CASSLAGGQGSYEQYF.

V usage is TRBV7-9 and J usage is TRBJ2-2, with no clear D. Germline-derived CDR1 and CDR2 are SEHNR and FQNEAQ (reference sequence). Trimming took 9 bases from V and 6 from J, leaving 5 bases between them. The CDR3 has 10 amino acids. CDR3 coding DNA: TGTGCCAGTAGTGCCGGGGAGCTGTTTTTT. Protein product: CASSAGELFF.

The chain is built from TRBV19 and TRBJ1-2; possible D gene TRBD1, 6 bases. Trimming cost V 6 bases and J 7 bases, with 15 bases left between them. This CDR3 has 13 residues. In germline, CDR1 is LNHDA, CDR2 SQIVND (reference sequence). The CDR3 DNA sequence: TGTGCCAGTAGCCGACAGGTTCAGACTGGCTACACCTTC. Its translation: CASSRQVQTGYTF.

J is TRBJ2-1 and V is TRBV5-5, with 9 bases lining up with TRBD1. J gave up 3 bases and V 1 base, and 5 bases lay outside the gene matches. This CDR3 is 16 amino acids long. Germline values: CDR1 SGHKS, CDR2 YYEKEE (reference sequence). The CDR3 sequence is CASSLTGGFVYNEQFF. For the CDR3, the DNA is TGTGCCAGCAGCTTGACAGGGGGCTTCGTCTACAATGAGCAGTTCTTC.

The CDR3 DNA reads TGTGCCAGCAGCCAATCCCCTAAGGGGAACACCTTC. This gives the protein CASSQSPKGNTF. This rearrangement joins TRBV16 to TRBJ1-2, with D possibly TRBD1 on 5 matching bases. This CDR3 region has 12 residues. Between the trimmed V and J ends, which lost 0 bases and 12 bases, there was a span of 11 bases. Germline CDR1 KGHSY, CDR2 FQNENV. Full variable domain (missing parts from reference TRBV16 and TRBJ1-2): GEEVAQTPKHLVRGEGQKAKLYCAPIKGHSYVFWYQQVLKNEFKFLISFQNENVFDETGMPKERFSAKCLPNSPCSLEIQATKLEDSAVYFCASSQSPKGNTFGSGTRLTVV.

The chain joins TRBV6-1 to TRBJ2-1; TRBD1 matches 9 bases. J lost 12 bases, V lost 2 bases, and 11 bases had no gene match. Germline-derived CDR1 and CDR2 are MNHNS and SASEGT. The CDR3 runs 15 residues. The DNA for the CDR3 is TGTGCCAGCAGTGAATTGAGTGGGACAGGGCTTGGGCAGTTCTTC. Encoded protein: CASSELSGTGLGQFF.

This sequence joins TRBV6-5 and TRBJ2-2; D tentatively fits TRBD1 or TRBD2 (5 bases each). Germline-derived CDR1 and CDR2 are MNHEY and SVGAGI. Trimming took off 0 bases at V and 4 bases at J, with 12 bases between the two ends. There are 16 residues in the CDR3. The CDR3 loop reads CASSYSWDLSTGELFF. The DNA for the CDR3 is TGTGCCAGCAGTTACTCATGGGACCTAAGCACCGGGGAGCTGTTTTTT.

The chain joins TRBV28 to TRBJ1-5; no clear D gene. The CDR3 length is 14 residues. Looked up from germline, CDR1 is MDHEN and CDR2 is SYDVKM. With 2 bases removed from V and 4 bases from J, the gap between germline ends came to 9 bases. DNA of the CDR3: TGTGCCAGCAGTTTAGCCGGAGCGAATCAGCCCCAGCATTTT. Its protein is CASSLAGANQPQHF.

J is TRBJ2-1 and V is TRBV29-1; 12 bases fit TRBD2. Germline V gives CDR1 SQVTM, CDR2 ANQGSEA. This CDR3 region has 21 residues. Germline trimming cut 0 bases from V and 2 bases from J; bases unmatched to any gene: 17. CDR3 in DNA: TGCAGCGTTGAAGATCAAGGTCCGACTCGACTAGCGGGAGCCCCCTACAATGAGCAGTTCTTC. As protein: CSVEDQGPTRLAGAPYNEQFF.

V gene TRBV12-3 or TRBV12-4 combines with J gene TRBJ2-1, with D possibly matching TRBD2 (5 bases). CDR3 length equals 13 residues. V was clipped by 8 bases and J by 3 bases, with 11 bases between them. CDR3 DNA: TGTGCCAGCGGAGGTAGCCTCTACAATGAGCAGTTCTTC. Translation: CASGGSLYNEQFF.

The V and J genes are TRBV5-4 and TRBJ2-2; 9 positions agree with TRBD1. J lost 6 bases, V lost 2 bases, and 5 bases had no gene match. Germline V gene lookup returns CDR1 SGHNT and CDR2 YYREEE (reference sequence). The CDR3 is 15 residues long. Here the CDR3 reads CASSLQGALAGELFF. CDR3 sequence (DNA): TGTGCCAGCAGCTTACAGGGGGCTTTGGCCGGGGAGCTGTTTTTT.

The rearrangement links TRBV28 to TRBJ2-5; D perhaps matches TRBD2 (7 bases). The CDR3 loop spans 17 amino acids. Germline values: CDR1 MDHEN, CDR2 SYDVKM. Trimming removed 2 bases from V and 5 bases from J, with 21 bases in between. In DNA, the CDR3 is TGTGCCAGCAGTTTACGGTCCGGCAGGGGAGGGTGGGAGACCCAGTACTTC. This gives the protein CASSLRSGRGGWETQYF.